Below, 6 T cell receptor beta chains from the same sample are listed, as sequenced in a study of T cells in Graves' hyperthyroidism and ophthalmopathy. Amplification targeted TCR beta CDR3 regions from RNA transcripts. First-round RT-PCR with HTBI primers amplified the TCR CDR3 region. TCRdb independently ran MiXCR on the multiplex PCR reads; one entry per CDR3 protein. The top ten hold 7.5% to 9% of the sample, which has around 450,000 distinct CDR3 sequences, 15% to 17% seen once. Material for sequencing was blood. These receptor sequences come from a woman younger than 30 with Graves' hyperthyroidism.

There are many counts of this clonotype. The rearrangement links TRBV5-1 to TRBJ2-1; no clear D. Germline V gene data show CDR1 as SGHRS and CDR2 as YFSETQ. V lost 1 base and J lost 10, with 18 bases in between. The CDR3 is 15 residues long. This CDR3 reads CASSLLRSLPREQFF. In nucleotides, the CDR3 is TGCGCCAGCAGCTTGCTAAGGTCTCTACCCAGGGAGCAGTTCTTC. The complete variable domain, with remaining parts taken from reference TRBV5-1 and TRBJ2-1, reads KAGVTQTPRYLIKTRGQQVTLSCSPISGHRSVSWYQQTPGQGLQFLFEYFSETQRNKGNFPGRFSGRQFSNSRSEMNVSTLELGDSALYLCASSLLRSLPREQFFGPGTRLTVL.

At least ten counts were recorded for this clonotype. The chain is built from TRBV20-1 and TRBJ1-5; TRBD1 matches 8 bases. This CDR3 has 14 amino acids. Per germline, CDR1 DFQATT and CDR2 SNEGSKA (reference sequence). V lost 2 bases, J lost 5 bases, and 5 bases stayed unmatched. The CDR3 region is CSARQGAPDQPQHF. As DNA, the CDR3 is TGCAGTGCTAGACAGGGGGCGCCGGATCAGCCCCAGCATTTT.

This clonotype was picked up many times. In DNA form, the CDR3 reads TGTGCCAGCAATCTCCGGGGGGGCAGGACAGATACGCAGTATTTT. It is translated as CASNLRGGRTDTQYF. The V call is TRBV2, the J call TRBJ2-3; 8 bases align to TRBD2. Per germline, CDR1 SNHLY and CDR2 FYNNEI. The CDR3 has 15 amino acids. Losses at the gene ends were 7 bases for V and 3 bases for J; bases not matched to a gene: 9.

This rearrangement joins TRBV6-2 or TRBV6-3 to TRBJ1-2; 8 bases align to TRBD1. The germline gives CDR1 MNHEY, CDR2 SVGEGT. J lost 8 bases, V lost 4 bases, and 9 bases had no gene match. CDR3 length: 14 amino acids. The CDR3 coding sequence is TGTGCCAGCAGTTTATGGACAGGGAGGAGAGGCTACACCTTC. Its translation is CASSLWTGRRGYTF.

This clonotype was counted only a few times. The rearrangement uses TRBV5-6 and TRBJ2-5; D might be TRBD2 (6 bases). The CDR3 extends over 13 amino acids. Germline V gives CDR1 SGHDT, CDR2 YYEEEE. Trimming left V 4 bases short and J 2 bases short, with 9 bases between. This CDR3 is CASSGRWQETQYF. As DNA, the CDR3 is TGTGCCAGCAGCGGGAGGTGGCAAGAGACCCAGTACTTC.

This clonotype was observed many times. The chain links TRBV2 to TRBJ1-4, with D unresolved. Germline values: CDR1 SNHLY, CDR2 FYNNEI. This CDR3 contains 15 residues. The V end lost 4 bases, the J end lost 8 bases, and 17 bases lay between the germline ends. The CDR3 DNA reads TGTGCCAGCAGTGGGGCCGGCAGAACGTCCGAAAAACTGTTTTTT. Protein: CASSGAGRTSEKLFF.